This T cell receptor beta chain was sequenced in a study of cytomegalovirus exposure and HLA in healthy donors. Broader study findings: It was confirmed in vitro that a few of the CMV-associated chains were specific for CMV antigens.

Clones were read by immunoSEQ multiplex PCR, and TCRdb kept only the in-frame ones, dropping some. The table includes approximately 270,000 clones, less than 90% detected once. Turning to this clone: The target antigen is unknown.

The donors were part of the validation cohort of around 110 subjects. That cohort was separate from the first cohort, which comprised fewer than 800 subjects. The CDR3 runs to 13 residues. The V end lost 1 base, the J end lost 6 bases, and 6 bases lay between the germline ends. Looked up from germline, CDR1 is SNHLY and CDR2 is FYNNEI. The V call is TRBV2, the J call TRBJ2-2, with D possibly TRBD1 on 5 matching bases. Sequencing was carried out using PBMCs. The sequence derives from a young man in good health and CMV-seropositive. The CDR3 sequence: CASSEVQAGELFF. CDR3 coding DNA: TGTGCCAGCAGTGAAGTACAGGCCGGGGAGCTGTTTTTT.